The clone carrying this T cell receptor beta chain was seen once. The entry originates in a study of T cell changes during pregnancy in multiple sclerosis. Looked up from germline, CDR1 is PRHDT and CDR2 is FYEKMQ (reference sequence). This CDR3 region has 16 residues. Trimming shortened V by 4 bases and J by 2 bases, and 16 bases separated the two germline ends. The assay was immunoSEQ multiplex PCR, and TCRdb's table has in-frame clones only and misses some. The data contain approximately 88,000 clones, over 80% of them singletons. The sequencing used peripheral blood, collected in the first trimester of pregnancy. This receptor was identified in a female donor with multiple sclerosis, enrolled in a pregnancy study. The rearrangement uses TRBV13 and TRBJ2-3; TRBD2 is a possible D gene (6 bases). The CDR3 nucleotides read TGTGCCAGCAGCTCTACCGGGACTTCGATCACAGATACGCAGTATTTT. It translates to CASSSTGTSITDTQYF. The full variable domain, completed using reference TRBV13 and TRBJ2-3, is AAGVIQSPRHLIKEKRETATLKCYPIPRHDTVYWYQQGPGQDPQFLISFYEKMQSDKGSIPDRFSAQQFSDYHSELNMSSLELGDSALYFCASSSTGTSITDTQYFGPGTRLTVL.